Shown below are 27 T cell receptor beta chains from a single sample sequenced in a study of T-cell memory formation after mild COVID-19. TCRdb re-derived calls from the 5' RACE reads in MiXCR, one entry per CDR3 protein. The sample holds roughly 160,000 distinct CDR3 sequences, 10% to 15% seen once. Specimen: PBMCs or a T cell subset sorted from them (not recorded which). Receptors were obtained from a man aged 18 to 30 who had mild COVID-19 (a few samples of this study predate the infection). Cell type and time point are not known.

The rearrangement uses TRBV4-1 and TRBJ1-5; D might be TRBD1 (6 bases). This CDR3 spans 16 amino acids. Germline CDR1 MGHRA, CDR2 YSYEKL. Trimming cost V 2 bases and J 2 bases, with 13 bases left between them. DNA of the CDR3: TGCGCCAGCAGCCAACAAACAGGGAGCGGCAATCAGCCCCAGCATTTT. Protein sequence: CASSQQTGSGNQPQHF.

This chain uses TRBV7-9 with TRBJ1-2, with 7 bases identical to TRBD1. The CDR3 is 13 amino acids. V shed 5 bases, J shed 4 bases, and the junction held 4 bases outside the gene matches. Germline-derived CDR1 and CDR2 are SEHNR and FQNEAQ (reference sequence). The CDR3 bases are TGTGCCAGCAGCCTACAGGGGCCCTATGGCTACACCTTC. Translating it yields CASSLQGPYGYTF.

This CDR3 reads CASSFGDYPTDTQYF. CDR3 bases: TGTGCCAGCAGTTTCGGGGACTACCCCACAGATACGCAGTATTTT. The rearrangement links TRBV12-3 or TRBV12-4 to TRBJ2-3, with TRBD2 matching 7 bases. This CDR3 is built from 15 residues. V was pared by 3 bases and J by 2 bases, with 5 bases of the junction left unmatched.

In this sample, this clonotype turned up a few times. V is TRBV10-2 and J is TRBJ1-6; weak D call: TRBD1 (6 bases). CDR3 length equals 14 residues. V lost 6 bases to trimming and J lost 16 bases, with 22 bases between them. CDR1 WSHSY and CDR2 SAAADI come from the germline V gene. The CDR3 sequence: CASSPPGHPQVLHF. The DNA for the CDR3 is TGCGCCAGCAGCCCCCCGGGACACCCGCAAGTACTCCACTTT.

The chain is built from TRBV9 and TRBJ2-3, with 11 bases that match TRBD2. J was trimmed by 6 bases and V by 2 bases; bases with no gene match: 11. The length of the CDR3 is 17 residues. CDR1 and CDR2 (germline): SGDLS, YYNGEE. The CDR3: CASSVGFSGGASDTQYF. CDR3 bases: TGTGCCAGCAGCGTGGGATTTAGCGGGGGGGCCTCTGATACGCAGTATTTT.

Only a few counts were recorded for this clonotype. CDR3 in amino acids: CASSSHTDFSSPLHF. The DNA of the CDR3 is TGTGCCAGCAGCTCCCATACGGACTTCTCTTCACCCCTCCACTTT. The chain carries TRBV3-1 and TRBJ1-6; no definite D call. Germline V lookup: CDR1 LGHDT, CDR2 YNNKEL (reference sequence). The CDR3 is 15 amino acids. The germline V and J ends were trimmed by 5 bases and 9 bases, with 17 bases remaining between them.

This clonotype was seen once. The rearrangement joins TRBV12-2 to TRBJ2-4. TRBV12-2 corresponds to a pseudogene. CDR3 length: 14 residues. The CDR3 protein is CASRFRMGTNIQYF. Written as DNA, the CDR3 is TGTGCAAGTCGCTTTCGAATGGGTACAAACATTCAGTACTTC.

The genes are TRBV20-1 and TRBJ1-1; no clear D. V lost 5 bases, J lost 4 bases, and 14 bases lay in between. The CDR3 sequence is 13 residues long. Germline V lookup: CDR1 DFQATT, CDR2 SNEGSKA (reference sequence). This CDR3 reads CSAGRAPGTEAFF. DNA of the CDR3: TGCAGTGCTGGTAGGGCCCCTGGCACTGAAGCTTTCTTT.

This clonotype showed up just a few times. The chain is built from TRBV7-3 and TRBJ2-7; either TRBD1 or TRBD2 may supply D (5 bases each). The length of the CDR3 is 14 residues. CDR1 is SGHTA and CDR2 is FQGTGA in the germline V gene. The V end lost 5 bases, the J end lost 2 bases, and 13 bases lay between the germline ends. The CDR3 DNA sequence: TGTGCCAGCAGCCCCCAGGGAGAAGCCTACGAGCAGTACTTC. Encoded protein: CASSPQGEAYEQYF.

The chain combines TRBV5-1 with TRBJ2-2, with 8 bases lining up with TRBD1. The CDR3 has 15 amino acids. V lost 5 bases to trimming and J lost 4 bases; unmatched junction nucleotides: 7. Germline CDR1 SGHRS, CDR2 YFSETQ. CDR3 region: CASSYVDRGTGELFF. In DNA form, the CDR3 reads TGCGCCAGCAGTTACGTTGACAGGGGCACCGGGGAGCTGTTTTTT. Full variable domain (remainder filled in from reference TRBV5-1 and TRBJ2-2): KAGVTQTPRYLIKTRGQQVTLSCSPISGHRSVSWYQQTPGQGLQFLFEYFSETQRNKGNFPGRFSGRQFSNSRSEMNVSTLELGDSALYLCASSYVDRGTGELFFGEGSRLTVL.

This clonotype has just a few counts. V and J are TRBV5-6 and TRBJ2-1, with 7 bases aligning to TRBD1. Germline V CDR1 and CDR2: SGHDT, YYEEEE. The CDR3 runs to 16 residues. V dropped 3 bases and J dropped 6; count of bases not matched to a gene: 12. The CDR3 loop is CASSWETGYRVNEQFF. The CDR3 coding sequence is TGTGCCAGCAGCTGGGAGACAGGGTACCGTGTCAATGAGCAGTTCTTC.

The J gene is TRBJ1-2, the V gene TRBV12-3 or TRBV12-4, with D possibly matching TRBD1 (6 bases). There are 14 residues in the CDR3. V was shortened by 1 base and J by 4 bases, with 10 bases between the two germline ends. For the CDR3, the DNA is TGTGCCAGCAGTTTAGGGGGGCGAGTCTATGGCTACACCTTC. Amino acid sequence: CASSLGGRVYGYTF.

V and J are TRBV5-1 and TRBJ2-7; D tentatively reads TRBD1 or TRBD2 (5 bases each). Trimming cost V 3 bases and J 0 bases, with 10 bases left between them. Germline V gene data show CDR1 as SGHRS and CDR2 as YFSETQ. This CDR3 contains 14 residues. The CDR3 DNA follows: TGCGCCAGCAGCTGGGGGACGGACTCCTACGAGCAGTACTTC. Translating gives CASSWGTDSYEQYF.

This rearrangement joins TRBV5-1 to TRBJ2-7, with 9 bases lining up with TRBD1. The CDR3 is 14 residues long. Per the germline V gene, CDR1 is SGHRS and CDR2 is YFSETQ. J was trimmed by 7 bases and V by 3 bases; bases with no gene match: 8. This CDR3 is CASSWTGELGEQYV. CDR3 in DNA: TGCGCCAGCAGCTGGACAGGGGAATTGGGAGAGCAGTACGTC.

There are a few counts of this clonotype. This chain joins TRBV4-3 and TRBJ1-1; 8 positions match TRBD1. V shed 1 base and J 1 base; nucleotides not matched to a gene: 2. The CDR3 runs to 15 residues. The V gene's germline CDR1 is LGHNA and CDR2 YSLEER. The CDR3 nucleotides are TGCGCCAGCAGCCAAGCCGGGACAGGGAACACTGAAGCTTTCTTT. This encodes CASSQAGTGNTEAFF.

This clonotype was counted at least ten times. This sequence joins TRBV3-1 and TRBJ1-2, with D uncertain. Germline assignment: CDR1 LGHDT and CDR2 YNNKEL (reference sequence). V was pared by 2 bases and J by 6 bases, with 7 bases between. CDR3 length equals 12 residues. The DNA for the CDR3 is TGTGCCAGCAGCCAATACCGGAATGGCTACACCTTC. Encoded protein: CASSQYRNGYTF.

This clonotype was counted a single time. The chain couples TRBV24-1 to TRBJ1-2; 7 bases are shared with TRBD1. V lost 3 bases to trimming and J lost 4 bases; unmatched junction nucleotides: 7. The germline V gene has CDR1 KGHDR and CDR2 SFDVKD. CDR3 length: 15 amino acids. The DNA of the CDR3 is TGTGCCACCAGTGATCCGCAGGGGGAGGGCTATGGCTACACCTTC. Its translation is CATSDPQGEGYGYTF.

The rearrangement uses TRBV12-3 or TRBV12-4 and TRBJ2-5; the match to TRBD2 covers 7 bases. V was pared by 3 bases and J by 3 bases, with 4 bases of the junction left unmatched. This CDR3 comprises 14 residues. Here the CDR3 DNA reads TGTGCCAGCAGTTTCGGGGGAGGGAAAGAGACCCAGTACTTC. Translation gives CASSFGGGKETQYF.

This clonotype has a handful of counts. The J gene is TRBJ2-7, the V gene TRBV11-2; no reliable D call. This CDR3 comprises 12 residues. V lost 3 bases and J 4 bases, leaving 7 bases between the germline ends. CDR1 and CDR2 (germline): SGHAT, FQNNGV. The CDR3 here is CASSFVRYEQYV. CDR3 nucleotides: TGTGCCAGCAGCTTTGTCCGATACGAGCAGTACGTC.

This clonotype appeared a few times. The rearrangement uses TRBV29-1 and TRBJ2-2; D possibly corresponds to TRBD1 (7 bases). The CDR3 totals 13 residues. The V and J ends lost 6 bases and 5 bases respectively, with 13 bases between them. Looked up from germline, CDR1 is SQVTM and CDR2 is ANQGSEA. The CDR3 coding sequence is TGCAGCGTAGGACTACAGGGGACCGGGGAGCTGTTTTTT. It codes for CSVGLQGTGELFF.

This clonotype was seen a handful of times. The chain employs TRBV12-3 or TRBV12-4 and TRBJ2-1; tentative D call: TRBD2 (5 bases). V gave up 7 bases and J gave up 9 bases, with 13 bases separating them. This CDR3 is 12 amino acids long. The CDR3 sequence is CASTHGVGEQFF. The CDR3 coding sequence is TGTGCCAGCACACACGGGGTTGGTGAGCAGTTCTTC.

This clonotype showed up just a few times. The V and J genes are TRBV6-5 and TRBJ2-7; D is perhaps TRBD1 or TRBD2 (5 bases each). Germline lookup yields CDR1 MNHEY and CDR2 SVGAGI. With 6 bases removed from V and 5 bases from J, the gap between germline ends came to 17 bases. This CDR3 is built from 14 residues. The CDR3 loop reads CASRTDPGGNEQYF. CDR3 nucleotide sequence: TGTGCCAGCAGAACCGACCCTGGGGGAAACGAGCAGTACTTC.

This chain uses TRBV5-4 with TRBJ1-2; D is uncertain. V was clipped by 0 bases and J by 3 bases, with 9 bases between them. Per germline, CDR1 SGHNT and CDR2 YYREEE (reference sequence). The length of the CDR3 is 14 residues. The DNA of the CDR3 is TGTGCCAGCAGCTTGGTTAGGGAGGACTATGGCTACACCTTC. Its protein is CASSLVREDYGYTF. Supplemented by reference TRBV5-4 and TRBJ1-2, the full variable domain reads ETGVTQSPTHLIKTRGQQVTLRCSSQSGHNTVSWYQQALGQGPQFIFQYYREEENGRGNFPPRFSGLQFPNYSSELNVNALELDDSALYLCASSLVREDYGYTFGSGTRLTVV.

V and J are TRBV20-1 and TRBJ2-3; TRBD2 agrees at 8 bases. J lost 5 bases, V lost 3 bases, and 7 bases had no gene match. Germline V gene sequence: CDR1 DFQATT, CDR2 SNEGSKA (reference sequence). The CDR3 consists of 14 residues. The CDR3 coding sequence is TGCAGTGCTAGGAGACTAGCGTTTGAAGATACGCAGTATTTT. Translation: CSARRLAFEDTQYF.

This clonotype was seen a handful of times. The chain has TRBV9 and TRBJ2-3, with a tentative D call TRBD2 (7 bases). V was clipped by 0 bases and J by 4 bases, with 12 bases between them. Germline loops: CDR1 SGDLS, CDR2 YYNGEE. The CDR3 covers 15 residues. In DNA, the CDR3 is TGTGCCAGCAGCGTAGGGAGGGGGGGCCCAGATACGCAGTATTTT. Encoded protein: CASSVGRGGPDTQYF.

This clonotype was observed a few times. This sequence joins TRBV5-1 and TRBJ2-5, with 8 nucleotides matching TRBD1. The V and J ends lost 1 base and 4 bases, in that order; junction bases with no gene match: 9. Germline V CDR1 and CDR2: SGHRS, YFSETQ. This CDR3 is 16 amino acids long. Here the CDR3 reads CASSLTPRTGIETQYF. CDR3 nucleotides: TGCGCCAGCAGCTTGACCCCGAGGACAGGGATAGAGACCCAGTACTTC. The full variable domain, rest sourced from reference TRBV5-1 and TRBJ2-5, is KAGVTQTPRYLIKTRGQQVTLSCSPISGHRSVSWYQQTPGQGLQFLFEYFSETQRNKGNFPGRFSGRQFSNSRSEMNVSTLELGDSALYLCASSLTPRTGIETQYFGPGTRLLVL.

This clonotype was detected a few times. The chain uses TRBV5-1 and TRBJ1-3; D is possibly TRBD1 (6 bases). The CDR3 is 16 residues long. Germline CDR1 SGHRS, CDR2 YFSETQ. Trimming shortened V by 5 bases and J by 0 bases, and 15 bases separated the two germline ends. The CDR3 sequence: CASSLRGAGSGNTIYF. For the CDR3, the DNA is TGCGCCAGCAGTTTGAGGGGGGCCGGCTCTGGAAACACCATATATTTT.